This TCR beta chain was sequenced in a study of T cell clones after liver transplantation. Study-level background: A pre-transplant mixed lymphocyte reaction with TCRbeta sequencing defined graft-donor-reactive clones followed in post-transplant blood.

V was clipped by 1 base and J by 1 base; unmatched bases: 3. The germline V gene has CDR1 SGHNT and CDR2 YENEEA. The CDR3 has 16 residues. Using immunoSEQ multiplex PCR, the repertoire was profiled, and TCRdb retains in-frame clones only, with some absent. The table shows about 6,200 clones, with over 70% occurring only once. CD3+CD4+ and CD3+CD8+ cells were FACS-sorted from thawed unstimulated PBMCs. This sample comprised CD8+ T cells from blood, obtained 45 to 46 months after liver transplant. The V gene is TRBV11-3, the J gene TRBJ2-5, with TRBD2 identical over 10 bases. This clonotype originated in a human patient who received a liver transplant. Some of these T cells may belong to the graft donor. The CDR3 DNA is TGTGCCAGCAGCTTAGGGTTAGCGGGAGGCCAAGAGACCCAGTACTTC. It encodes CASSLGLAGGQETQYF.